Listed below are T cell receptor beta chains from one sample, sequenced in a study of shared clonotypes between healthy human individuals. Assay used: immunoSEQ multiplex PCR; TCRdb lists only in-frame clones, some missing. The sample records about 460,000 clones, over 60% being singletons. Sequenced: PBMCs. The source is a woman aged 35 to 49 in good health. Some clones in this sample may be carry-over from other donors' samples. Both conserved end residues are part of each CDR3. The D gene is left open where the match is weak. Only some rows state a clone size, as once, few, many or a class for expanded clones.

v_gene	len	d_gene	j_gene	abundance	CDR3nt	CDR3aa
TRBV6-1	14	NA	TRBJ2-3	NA	TGTGCCAGCAGTGAAGCGCAAAAAGGAGATACGCAGTATTTT	CASSEAQKGDTQYF
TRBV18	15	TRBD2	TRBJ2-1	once	TGTGCCAGCTCACCAGGGGCTAGCGGGAGTAATGAGCAGTTCTTC	CASSPGASGSNEQFF
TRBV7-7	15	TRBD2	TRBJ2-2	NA	TGTGCCAGCAGCCCGGGACTAGCGGCCACCGGGGAGCTGTTTTTT	CASSPGLAATGELFF
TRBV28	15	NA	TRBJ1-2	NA	TGTGCCAGCAATTTTCCGTCCAGGACTAACTATGGCTACACCTTC	CASNFPSRTNYGYTF
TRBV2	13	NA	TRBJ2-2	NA	TGTGCCAGCAGTGTGGAGGGTCCCGGGAAGCTGTTTTTT	CASSVEGPGKLFF
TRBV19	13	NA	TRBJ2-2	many	TGTGCCAGTAGTATGGACGTTCCCGGGGAGCTGTTTTTT	CASSMDVPGELFF
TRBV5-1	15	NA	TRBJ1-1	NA	TGCGCCAGCAGCTTGAACCCCGGGGGGCGCGCTGAAGCTTTCTTT	CASSLNPGGRAEAFF
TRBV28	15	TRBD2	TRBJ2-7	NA	TGTGCCAGCAGTTTGACTAGCGGGGATTCCTACGAGCAGTACTTC	CASSLTSGDSYEQYF
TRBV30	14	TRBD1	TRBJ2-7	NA	TGTGCCTGGTCGACAGGGGTCCCCGGGGGCGAGCAGTACTTC	CAWSTGVPGGEQYF
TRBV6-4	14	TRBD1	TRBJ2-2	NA	TGTGCCAGCCGACAGGGATCAAATCTCGGGGAGCTGTTTTTT	CASRQGSNLGELFF
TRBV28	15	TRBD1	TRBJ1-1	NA	TGTGCCAGCAGCCTAGGGACAGGGGGCGAAACTGAAGCTTTCTTT	CASSLGTGGETEAFF
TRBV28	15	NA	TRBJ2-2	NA	TGTGCCAGCAGTAGCGGACGCTCCAGGGACGGGGAGCTGTTTTTT	CASSSGRSRDGELFF
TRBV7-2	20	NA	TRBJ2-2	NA	TGTGCCAGCAGCTTAGCCGGCCCCGGTAGGCGGGGCGCGAACACCGGGGAGCTGTTTTTT	CASSLAGPGRRGANTGELFF
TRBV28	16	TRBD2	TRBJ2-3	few	TGTGCCAGCAGTTTACGGGGGGGCTTTAGGGCAGATACGCAGTATTTT	CASSLRGGFRADTQYF
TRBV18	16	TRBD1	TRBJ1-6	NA	TGTGCCAGCTCACCACAAGTGGGACAGGGTAGTTCACCCCTCCACTTT	CASSPQVGQGSSPLHF
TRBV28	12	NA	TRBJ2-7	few	TGTGCCAGCACCGGGAACACCTACGAGCAGTACTTC	CASTGNTYEQYF
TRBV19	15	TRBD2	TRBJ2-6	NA	TGTGCCAGTCAGGGCGGGGGGAGCGGGGCCAACGTCCTGACTTTC	CASQGGGSGANVLTF
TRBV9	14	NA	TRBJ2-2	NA	TGTGCCAGTAGTAGCGTGTTCGGCACCGGGGAGCTGTTTTTT	CASSSVFGTGELFF
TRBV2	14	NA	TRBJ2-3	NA	TGTGCCAGCAGCGATTCACTTGTCCCAGATACGCAGTATTTT	CASSDSLVPDTQYF
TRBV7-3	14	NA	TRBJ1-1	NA	TGTGCCAGCAGTGCGGCAGGGGTCGACACTGAAGCTTTCTTT	CASSAAGVDTEAFF
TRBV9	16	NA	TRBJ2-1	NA	TGTGCCAGCAGCGTACGTGGATCAACCTCCTACAATGAGCAGTTCTTC	CASSVRGSTSYNEQFF
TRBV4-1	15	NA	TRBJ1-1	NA	TGCGCCAGCAGCCAAGAAAAGGGGGGGAACACTGAAGCTTTCTTT	CASSQEKGGNTEAFF
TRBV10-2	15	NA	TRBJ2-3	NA	TGCGCCAGCACACGGGGTAGACAAAGCACAGATACGCAGTATTTT	CASTRGRQSTDTQYF